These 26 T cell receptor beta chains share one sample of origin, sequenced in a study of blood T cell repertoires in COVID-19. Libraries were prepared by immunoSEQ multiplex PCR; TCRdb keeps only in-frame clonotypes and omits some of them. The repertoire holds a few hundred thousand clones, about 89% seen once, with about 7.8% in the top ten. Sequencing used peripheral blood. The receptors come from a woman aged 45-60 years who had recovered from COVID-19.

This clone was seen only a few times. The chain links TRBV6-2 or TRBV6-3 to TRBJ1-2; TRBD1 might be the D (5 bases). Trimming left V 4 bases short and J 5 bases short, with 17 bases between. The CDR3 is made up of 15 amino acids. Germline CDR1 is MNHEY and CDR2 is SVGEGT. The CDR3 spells CASSLALDSPYGYTF. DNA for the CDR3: TGTGCCAGCAGTTTGGCCCTTGACAGTCCTTATGGCTACACCTTC.

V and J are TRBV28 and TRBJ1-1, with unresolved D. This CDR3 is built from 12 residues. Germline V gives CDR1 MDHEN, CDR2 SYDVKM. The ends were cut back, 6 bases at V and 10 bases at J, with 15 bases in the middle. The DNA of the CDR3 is TGTGCCAGCAGGGCGGAGGGCCTGGGAGCTTTCTTT. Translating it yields CASRAEGLGAFF.

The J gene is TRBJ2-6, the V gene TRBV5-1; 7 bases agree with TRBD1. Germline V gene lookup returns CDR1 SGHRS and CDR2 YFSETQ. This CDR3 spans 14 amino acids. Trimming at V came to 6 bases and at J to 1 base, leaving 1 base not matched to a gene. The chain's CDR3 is CASKQGSGANVLTF. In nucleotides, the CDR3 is TGCGCCAGCAAACAGGGGTCTGGGGCCAACGTCCTGACTTTC.

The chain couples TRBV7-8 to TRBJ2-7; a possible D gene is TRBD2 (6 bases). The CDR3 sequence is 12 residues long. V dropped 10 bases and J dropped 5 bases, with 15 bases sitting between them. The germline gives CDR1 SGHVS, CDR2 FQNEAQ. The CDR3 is CATGREDNEQYF. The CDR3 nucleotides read TGTGCCACGGGCAGGGAGGACAACGAGCAGTACTTC.

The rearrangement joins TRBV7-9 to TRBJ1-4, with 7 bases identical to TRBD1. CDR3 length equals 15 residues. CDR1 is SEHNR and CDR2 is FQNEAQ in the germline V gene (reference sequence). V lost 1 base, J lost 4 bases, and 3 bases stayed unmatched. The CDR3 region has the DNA TGTGCCAGCAGCTTAGGACAGGGAATTAATGAAAAACTGTTTTTT. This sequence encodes CASSLGQGINEKLFF.

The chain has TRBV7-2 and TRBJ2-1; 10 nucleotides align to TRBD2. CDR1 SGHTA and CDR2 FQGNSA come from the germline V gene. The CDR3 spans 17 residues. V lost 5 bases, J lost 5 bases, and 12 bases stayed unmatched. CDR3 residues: CASSPDRWTSGNNEQFF. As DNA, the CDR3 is TGTGCCAGCAGCCCAGATCGCTGGACTAGCGGAAACAATGAGCAGTTCTTC.

The CDR3 DNA follows: TGTGCCAGCAGCACCCGTAGGAGACAAGAGACCCAGTACTTC. Protein sequence: CASSTRRRQETQYF. This chain connects TRBV28 to TRBJ2-5, with unresolved D. Germline CDR1 and CDR2: MDHEN and SYDVKM. V lost 6 bases, J lost 2 bases, and 13 bases lay in between. CDR3 size: 14 residues.

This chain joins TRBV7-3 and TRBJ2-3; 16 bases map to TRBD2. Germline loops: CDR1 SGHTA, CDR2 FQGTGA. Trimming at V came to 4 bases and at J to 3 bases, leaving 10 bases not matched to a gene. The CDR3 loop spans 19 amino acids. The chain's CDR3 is CASSSGTSGRGGVTDTQYF. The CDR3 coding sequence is TGTGCCAGCAGCTCAGGGACTAGCGGGAGGGGAGGTGTAACAGATACGCAGTATTTT.

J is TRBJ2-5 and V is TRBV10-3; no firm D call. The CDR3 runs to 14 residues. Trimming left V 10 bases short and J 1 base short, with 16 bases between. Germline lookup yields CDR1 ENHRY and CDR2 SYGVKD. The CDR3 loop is CATGLVGSQETQYF. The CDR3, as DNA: TGTGCCACTGGGCTGGTAGGCAGCCAAGAGACCCAGTACTTC.

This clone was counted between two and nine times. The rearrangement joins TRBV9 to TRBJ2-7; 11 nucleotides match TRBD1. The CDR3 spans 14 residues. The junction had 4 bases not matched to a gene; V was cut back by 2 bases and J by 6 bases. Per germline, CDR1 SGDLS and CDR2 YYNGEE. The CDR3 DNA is TGTGCCAGCAGCGTCGGACAGGGGGCATTCGAGCAGTACTTC. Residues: CASSVGQGAFEQYF.

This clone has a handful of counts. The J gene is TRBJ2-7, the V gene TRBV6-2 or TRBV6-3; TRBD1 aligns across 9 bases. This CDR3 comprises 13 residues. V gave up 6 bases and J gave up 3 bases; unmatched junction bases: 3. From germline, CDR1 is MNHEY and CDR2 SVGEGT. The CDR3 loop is CASSPDRGYEQYF. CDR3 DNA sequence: TGTGCCAGCAGCCCGGACAGGGGCTACGAGCAGTACTTC.

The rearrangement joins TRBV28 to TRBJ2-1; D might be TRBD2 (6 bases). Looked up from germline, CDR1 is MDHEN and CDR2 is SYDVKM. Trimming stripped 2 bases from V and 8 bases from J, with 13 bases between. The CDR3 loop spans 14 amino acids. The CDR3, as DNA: TGTGCCAGCAGTTTACAACTAGCTGGCGATGAGCAGTTCTTC. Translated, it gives CASSLQLAGDEQFF.

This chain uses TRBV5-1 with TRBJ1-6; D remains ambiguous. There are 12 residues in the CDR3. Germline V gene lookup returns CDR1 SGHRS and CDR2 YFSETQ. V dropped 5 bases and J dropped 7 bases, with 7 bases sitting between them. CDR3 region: CASRAGNSPLHF. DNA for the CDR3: TGCGCCAGCAGGGCGGGAAATTCACCCCTCCACTTT.

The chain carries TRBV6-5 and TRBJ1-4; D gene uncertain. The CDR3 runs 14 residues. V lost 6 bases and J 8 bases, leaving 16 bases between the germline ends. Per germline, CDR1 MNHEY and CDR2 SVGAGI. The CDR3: CASRKGGLGEKLFF. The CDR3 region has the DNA TGTGCCAGCAGAAAAGGAGGGCTTGGGGAAAAACTGTTTTTT.

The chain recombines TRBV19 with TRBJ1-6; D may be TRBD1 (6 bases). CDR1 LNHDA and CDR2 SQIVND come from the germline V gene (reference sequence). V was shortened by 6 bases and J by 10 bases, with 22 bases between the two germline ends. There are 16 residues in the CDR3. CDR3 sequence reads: CASSTTGTGLGSPLHF. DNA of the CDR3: TGTGCCAGTAGCACCACCGGAACAGGGTTGGGGTCACCCCTCCACTTT.

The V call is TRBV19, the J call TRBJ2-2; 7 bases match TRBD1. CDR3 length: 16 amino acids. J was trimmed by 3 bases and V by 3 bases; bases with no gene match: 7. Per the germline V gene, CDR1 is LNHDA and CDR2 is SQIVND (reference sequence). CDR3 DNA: TGTGCCAGTAGTATTCTCGACAGGGTAGACACCGGGGAGCTGTTTTTT. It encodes CASSILDRVDTGELFF.

The CDR3 nucleotides read TGCGCCAGCAGCTTGGGGGGCGGACAGGTGAATCAGCCCCAGCATTTT. Encoded protein: CASSLGGGQVNQPQHF. J is TRBJ1-5 and V is TRBV5-1; 7 nucleotides match TRBD1. The CDR3 length is 16 residues. V was clipped by 0 bases and J by 4 bases; unmatched bases: 7. Germline V lookup: CDR1 SGHRS, CDR2 YFSETQ.

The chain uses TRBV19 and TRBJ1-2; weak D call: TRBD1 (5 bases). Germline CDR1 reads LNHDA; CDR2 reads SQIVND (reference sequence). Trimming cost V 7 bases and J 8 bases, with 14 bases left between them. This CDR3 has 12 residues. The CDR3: CASMLGGEGYTF. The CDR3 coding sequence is TGTGCCAGTATGTTGGGGGGAGAAGGCTACACCTTC.

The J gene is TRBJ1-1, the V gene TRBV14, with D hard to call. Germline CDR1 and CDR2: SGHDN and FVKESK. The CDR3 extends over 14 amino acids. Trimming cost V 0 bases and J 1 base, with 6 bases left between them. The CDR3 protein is CASSQEYRNTEAFF. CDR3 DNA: TGTGCCAGCAGCCAAGAGTACAGGAACACTGAAGCTTTCTTT.

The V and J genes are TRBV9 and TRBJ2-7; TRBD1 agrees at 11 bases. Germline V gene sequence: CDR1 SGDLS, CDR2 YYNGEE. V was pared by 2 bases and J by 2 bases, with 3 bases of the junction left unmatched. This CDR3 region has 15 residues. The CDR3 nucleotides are TGTGCCAGCAGCGTGGGGGGACAGGGGGCCTACGAGCAGTACTTC. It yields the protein CASSVGGQGAYEQYF.

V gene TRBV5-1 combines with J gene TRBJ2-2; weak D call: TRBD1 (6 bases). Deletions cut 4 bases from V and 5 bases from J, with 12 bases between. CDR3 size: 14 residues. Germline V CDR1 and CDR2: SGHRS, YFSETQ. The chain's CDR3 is CASSGAGETGELFF. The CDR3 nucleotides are TGCGCCAGCAGCGGGGCAGGGGAAACCGGGGAGCTGTTTTTT. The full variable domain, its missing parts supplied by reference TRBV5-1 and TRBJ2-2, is KAGVTQTPRYLIKTRGQQVTLSCSPISGHRSVSWYQQTPGQGLQFLFEYFSETQRNKGNFPGRFSGRQFSNSRSEMNVSTLELGDSALYLCASSGAGETGELFFGEGSRLTVL.

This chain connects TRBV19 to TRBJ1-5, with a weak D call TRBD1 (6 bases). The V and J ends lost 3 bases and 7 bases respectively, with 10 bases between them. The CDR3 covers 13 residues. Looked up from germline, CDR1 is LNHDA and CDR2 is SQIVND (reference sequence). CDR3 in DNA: TGTGCCAGTAGTATCAGGGGCGGCCAGCCCCAGCATTTT. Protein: CASSIRGGQPQHF.

CDR3 coding DNA: TGTGCCAGCAGAACCCAGGGGTTCAATGAGCAGTTCTTC. Protein product: CASRTQGFNEQFF. The V call is TRBV7-9, the J call TRBJ2-1; D is perhaps TRBD1 (6 bases). Germline CDR1 is SEHNR and CDR2 is FQNEAQ (reference sequence). CDR3 size: 13 residues. V shed 6 bases and J shed 6 bases, with 12 bases lying between them.

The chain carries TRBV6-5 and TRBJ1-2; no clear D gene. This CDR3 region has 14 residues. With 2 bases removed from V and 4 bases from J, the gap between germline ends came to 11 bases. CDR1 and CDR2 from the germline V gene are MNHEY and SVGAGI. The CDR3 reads CASSYAGAGYGYTF. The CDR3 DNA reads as TGTGCCAGCAGTTACGCGGGCGCGGGCTATGGCTACACCTTC.

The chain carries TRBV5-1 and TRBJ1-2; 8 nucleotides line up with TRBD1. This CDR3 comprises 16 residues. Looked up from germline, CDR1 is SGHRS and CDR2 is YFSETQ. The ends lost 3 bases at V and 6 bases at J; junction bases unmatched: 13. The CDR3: CASSSFPDRGGDGYTF. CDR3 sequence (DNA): TGCGCCAGCAGCTCATTTCCTGACAGGGGAGGAGATGGCTACACCTTC.

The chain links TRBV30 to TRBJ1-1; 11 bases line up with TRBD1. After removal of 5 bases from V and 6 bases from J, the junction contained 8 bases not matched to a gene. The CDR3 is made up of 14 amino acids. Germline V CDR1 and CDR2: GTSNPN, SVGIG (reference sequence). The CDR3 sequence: CAWSRTGGIAEAFF. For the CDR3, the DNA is TGTGCCTGGTCCCGGACAGGGGGCATAGCTGAAGCTTTCTTT.